This TCR beta chain was identified during a study of T cells after yellow fever vaccination. General study points: Clones from primary vaccination mostly reappeared after the booster (around 97% CD4, around 90% CD8). Peak timing came faster in the weaker secondary response, day 5 versus 15.

A word on this clonotype: The target antigen is unknown.

CDR1 is SGHRS and CDR2 is YFSETQ in the germline V gene. CDR3 length: 16 amino acids. Deletions cut 2 bases from V and 2 bases from J, with 14 bases between. Generation of TCR cDNA used 5'RACE template switching (which added a universal primer site and UMIs). TCRdb re-analysed the 5' RACE reads in MiXCR, keeping a single row per CDR3 protein. Of 450,000 to 600,000 distinct CDR3 sequences listed, about 13% were seen once; the top ten hold over 12%. Here the sequenced sample was PBMCs, taken on the day of the yellow fever booster vaccination. The rearrangement joins TRBV5-1 to TRBJ2-1; no definite D call. This receptor was identified in a man aged 25 to 45 who received the YFV17D yellow fever vaccine. The CDR3 protein is CASSLNGVLTYNEQFF. CDR3 in DNA: TGCGCCAGCAGCTTAAACGGAGTCCTCACCTACAATGAGCAGTTCTTC.